Listed below are T cell receptor beta chains from one sample, sequenced in a study of blood T cell repertoires in COVID-19. Sequencing used immunoSEQ multiplex PCR; TCRdb keeps in-frame clones, though not all of them. The sample lists around 240,000 clones; approximately 83% were seen once. Sequenced sample: PBMCs or T cells enriched from blood (not recorded which). Receptors originate from a woman aged 50 to 65 who had recovered from COVID-19. Each CDR3 is given with its conserved first and last residue. Each record gives: clone size, J gene, D gene, V gene, CDR3 protein, CDR3 DNA. D genes are given only for firm matches. A row's size may be missing; if present it is once, few, many or a size class.

clone size: .; J gene: TRBJ2-7; D gene: .; V gene: TRBV3-1/TRBV3-2; CDR3 protein: CASSQDLGSYEQYF; CDR3 DNA: TGTGCCAGCAGCCAAGATCTAGGATCCTACGAGCAGTACTTC
clone size: .; J gene: TRBJ2-1; D gene: TRBD2; V gene: TRBV5-4; CDR3 protein: CASSPPAGTSFNEQFF; CDR3 DNA: TGTGCCAGCAGCCCACCCGCGGGGACTAGCTTCAATGAGCAGTTCTTC
clone size: .; J gene: TRBJ2-1; D gene: TRBD1; V gene: TRBV28; CDR3 protein: CASSFPDRGRGNNEQFF; CDR3 DNA: TGTGCCAGCAGTTTTCCGGACAGGGGGCGGGGAAACAATGAGCAGTTCTTC
clone size: .; J gene: TRBJ2-1; D gene: .; V gene: TRBV7-9; CDR3 protein: CASSRNGGEQFF; CDR3 DNA: TGTGCCAGCAGCCGAAATGGCGGAGAGCAGTTCTTC
clone size: .; J gene: TRBJ2-2; D gene: TRBD1; V gene: TRBV15; CDR3 protein: CAGGTGSTGELFF; CDR3 DNA: TGTGCCGGGGGGACAGGGAGTACCGGGGAGCTGTTTTTT
clone size: .; J gene: TRBJ1-2; D gene: .; V gene: TRBV2; CDR3 protein: CASSPGVNYGYTF; CDR3 DNA: TGTGCCAGCAGTCCCGGGGTAAACTATGGCTACACCTTC
clone size: once; J gene: TRBJ2-1; D gene: TRBD2; V gene: TRBV30; CDR3 protein: CAWNSPRASGYNEQFF; CDR3 DNA: TGTGCCTGGAACTCCCCAAGGGCTAGCGGATACAATGAGCAGTTCTTC
clone size: .; J gene: TRBJ2-7; D gene: .; V gene: TRBV20-1; CDR3 protein: CSARGGYEQYF; CDR3 DNA: TGCAGTGCTAGGGGAGGCTACGAGCAGTACTTC
clone size: .; J gene: TRBJ2-7; D gene: .; V gene: TRBV6-2/TRBV6-3; CDR3 protein: CASSIRVREQYF; CDR3 DNA: TGTGCCAGCAGCATCAGGGTTCGGGAGCAGTACTTC
clone size: .; J gene: TRBJ1-4; D gene: TRBD1; V gene: TRBV3-1/TRBV3-2; CDR3 protein: CASSQEGTAKLFF; CDR3 DNA: TGTGCCAGCAGCCAAGAGGGGACAGCTAAACTGTTTTTT
clone size: few; J gene: TRBJ2-1; D gene: .; V gene: TRBV10-3; CDR3 protein: CAISESGGVHNEQFF; CDR3 DNA: TGTGCCATCAGTGAGTCAGGGGGTGTCCACAATGAGCAGTTCTTC
clone size: .; J gene: TRBJ2-2; D gene: TRBD1; V gene: TRBV6-5; CDR3 protein: CASSPPAGGAGELFF; CDR3 DNA: TGTGCCAGCAGTCCCCCGGCAGGGGGAGCCGGGGAGCTGTTTTTT
clone size: .; J gene: TRBJ1-6; D gene: TRBD1; V gene: TRBV9; CDR3 protein: CASSSRTGDNSPLHF; CDR3 DNA: TGTGCCAGCAGCTCAAGGACAGGGGATAATTCACCCCTCCACTTT
clone size: .; J gene: TRBJ1-2; D gene: .; V gene: TRBV6-5; CDR3 protein: CASRPFGGGSGYTF; CDR3 DNA: TGTGCCAGCAGACCCTTCGGGGGAGGTAGTGGCTACACCTTC
clone size: .; J gene: TRBJ2-7; D gene: TRBD2; V gene: TRBV15; CDR3 protein: CATSRGLAGVGYEQYF; CDR3 DNA: TGTGCCACCAGCAGAGGACTAGCGGGAGTTGGTTACGAGCAGTACTTC
clone size: .; J gene: TRBJ2-2; D gene: .; V gene: TRBV18; CDR3 protein: CASSPPLTVTGELFF; CDR3 DNA: TGTGCCAGCTCACCACCTTTGACAGTCACCGGGGAGCTGTTTTTT
clone size: .; J gene: TRBJ2-5; D gene: TRBD2; V gene: TRBV7-6; CDR3 protein: CASSPGLAGVETQYF; CDR3 DNA: TGTGCCAGCAGTCCAGGACTAGCGGGAGTGGAGACCCAGTACTTC
clone size: .; J gene: TRBJ1-1; D gene: TRBD1; V gene: TRBV5-1; CDR3 protein: CASSTQGFNTEAFF; CDR3 DNA: TGCGCCAGCAGCACACAGGGGTTTAACACTGAAGCTTTCTTT
clone size: .; J gene: TRBJ1-2; D gene: .; V gene: TRBV19; CDR3 protein: CASIQHTGLTLNYGYTF; CDR3 DNA: TGTGCCAGTATCCAACACACAGGGCTGACCCTTAACTATGGCTACACCTTC
clone size: .; J gene: TRBJ1-4; D gene: .; V gene: TRBV27; CDR3 protein: CASSLGGLNEKLFF; CDR3 DNA: TGTGCCAGCAGTTTAGGGGGCCTTAATGAAAAACTGTTTTTT